This T cell receptor (beta chain) emerged from a study of blood T cell repertoires in COVID-19. About the research overall: Researchers got acute and convalescent COVID-19 samples from the United States, Italy and Spain. Sources were T cells, B-cell-depleted T cells, or PBMCs; the material itself was cDNA or gDNA.

Per the authors' pipeline: Amplification of reference gene primers provided the estimated nucleated cell counts. Assay used: immunoSEQ multiplex PCR; TCRdb lists only in-frame clones, some missing. V and J calls and clone size come straight from that table; D and trimming were deduced from the DNA. The table has a few hundred thousand clones, about nine tenths seen once. Germline V gene sequence: CDR1 SGHNT, CDR2 YENEEA. The CDR3 sequence is 12 residues long. The ends were cut back, 6 bases at V and 8 bases at J, with 14 bases in the middle. Material: peripheral blood. The TCR sequence derives from a middle-aged woman who had recovered from COVID-19. This sequence joins TRBV11-3 and TRBJ2-7; D ambiguous. CDR3 loop: CASRSTTKQQYF. The CDR3 DNA reads as TGTGCCAGCAGGTCCACTACGAAACAGCAGTACTTC.